This TCR beta chain stems from a study of control samples from healthy donors and cancer patients. Trimming at V came to 4 bases and at J to 1 base, leaving 4 bases not matched to a gene. The CDR3 length is 14 residues. Germline V lookup: CDR1 KGHSH, CDR2 LQKENI. TCRdb's table, derived via immunoSEQ multiplex PCR, lists solely in-frame clones and lacks some. The table records about 120,000 clones, around 89% of them present only once. The source of this sequence is a woman in her seventies in good health. The sequencing sample was made of blood. The chain is built from TRBV18 and TRBJ2-7; 7 nucleotides agree with TRBD1. This CDR3 reads CASSQQGWSYEQYF. CDR3 nucleotide sequence: TGTGCCAGCTCACAACAGGGGTGGTCCTACGAGCAGTACTTC.